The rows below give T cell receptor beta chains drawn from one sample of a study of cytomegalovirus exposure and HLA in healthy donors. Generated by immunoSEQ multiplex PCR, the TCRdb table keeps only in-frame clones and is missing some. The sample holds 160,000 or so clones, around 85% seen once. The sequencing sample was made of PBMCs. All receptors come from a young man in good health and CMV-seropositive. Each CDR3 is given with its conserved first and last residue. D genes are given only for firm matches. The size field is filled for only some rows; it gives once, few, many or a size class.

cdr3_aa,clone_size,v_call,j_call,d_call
CASSLEGGSILYEQYF,.,TRBV7-2,TRBJ2-7,.
CASSQGTANTGELFF,.,TRBV4-1,TRBJ2-2,.
CASRDSNTGELFF,.,TRBV5-1,TRBJ2-2,.
CASSFPTGTGDPYEQYF,.,TRBV7-8,TRBJ2-7,TRBD1
CASSQGGQQPQHF,.,TRBV4-3,TRBJ1-5,.
CASSLAGGLYEQYF,.,TRBV5-6,TRBJ2-7,TRBD2
CASSPDRVDTQYF,.,TRBV4-1,TRBJ2-3,.
CASSLVTGPLTAGELFF,.,TRBV13,TRBJ2-2,TRBD1
CAWSGASGANVLTF,.,TRBV30,TRBJ2-6,.
CASSPRDRDYGYTF,.,TRBV6-1,TRBJ1-2,TRBD1
CASSLDRGANSGANVLTF,.,TRBV11-3,TRBJ2-6,.
CASSGDQGQGTWGVEAFF,.,TRBV5-1,TRBJ1-1,.
CASSLTGAGYTF,few,TRBV7-9,TRBJ1-2,TRBD1
CASSSTGPGNQPQHF,.,TRBV7-9,TRBJ1-5,.
CASSEPPTGTEAFF,.,TRBV7-9,TRBJ1-1,.
CASSVGRLNQPQHF,.,TRBV9,TRBJ1-5,.
CASSFRDSGFYGYTF,.,TRBV27,TRBJ1-2,TRBD1
CASSQGWEGPYEQYF,.,TRBV4-3,TRBJ2-7,TRBD2
CASSQRDPSEQYF,.,TRBV6-6,TRBJ2-7,.
CASSTGYYEQYF,.,TRBV7-9,TRBJ2-7,.
CASSTTGYNQPQHF,.,TRBV19,TRBJ1-5,.
CASSKDRGGPNQPQHF,.,TRBV7-6,TRBJ1-5,TRBD1
CASSPDLSVQQFF,.,TRBV18,TRBJ2-1,.
CASSLVSGEETQYF,.,TRBV4-1,TRBJ2-5,.
CASSFVERAPYEQYF,.,TRBV7-9,TRBJ2-7,.
CASSLGLAGSHEQYF,.,TRBV7-2,TRBJ2-7,TRBD2
CASRTGTPLSTDTQYF,once,TRBV5-4,TRBJ2-3,.
CAWSIQAETQYF,.,TRBV30,TRBJ2-5,.
CASSQDRARWGQPQHF,few,TRBV5-8,TRBJ1-5,TRBD1